The count of the clone carrying this T cell receptor beta chain is one. These data belong to a study of blood T cells in healthy people across ages. The ends were cut back, 6 bases at V and 0 bases at J, with 13 bases in the middle. The CDR3 contains 15 residues. Through a sample-barcoded 5' primer and a J-beta primer mix, a second PCR was run for about 6 to 11 cycles. TCRdb itself ran the 5' RACE reads through MiXCR, one entry per CDR3 protein. The repertoire holds about 830,000 distinct CDR3 sequences, with approximately 65% as singletons. This sequence joins TRBV12-3 or TRBV12-4 and TRBJ2-3, with unresolved D. Sample: blood. This TCR came from a man aged 25-40 years in good health. CDR3 nucleotides: TGTGCCAGCAGAAGACCGGCGTATAGCACAGATACGCAGTATTTT. Its protein product is CASRRPAYSTDTQYF.